A selection of T cell receptor beta chains follows, all from one sample in a study of blood T cell repertoires in COVID-19. Clones were sequenced by immunoSEQ multiplex PCR, and TCRdb holds only the in-frame ones, with some missing. The profile shows around 150,000 clones, approximately 80% of them singletons. What was sequenced was peripheral blood. Receptor source: a woman aged 40 to 50 with COVID-19, enrolled during active disease. CDR3s include the opening cysteine and the closing phenylalanine or tryptophan. A D gene is named only where the DNA matches it firmly. Clone sizes are given selectively: once, few, many, or a class where the clone is expanded.

d_gene	abundance	j_gene	v_gene	CDR3aa	CDR3nt
NA	NA	TRBJ2-1	TRBV28	CASRKAEVSYNEQFF	TGTGCCAGCAGGAAAGCAGAGGTATCCTACAATGAGCAGTTCTTC
TRBD2	NA	TRBJ2-1	TRBV28	CASSFLAGAYNEQFF	TGTGCCAGCAGTTTCCTAGCGGGGGCCTACAATGAGCAGTTCTTC
NA	NA	TRBJ1-2	TRBV7-9	CASSPSLGGDYGYTF	TGTGCCAGCAGCCCTTCCCTAGGGGGAGACTATGGCTACACCTTC
TRBD1	NA	TRBJ1-2	TRBV3-1/TRBV3-2	CASSQTPLTGPYGYTF	TGTGCCAGCAGCCAAACCCCCCTGACAGGGCCCTATGGCTACACCTTC
NA	NA	TRBJ2-1	TRBV9	CASSPDSQRSEQFF	TGTGCCAGCAGCCCCGATTCACAACGGAGTGAGCAGTTCTTC
NA	NA	TRBJ1-4	TRBV2	CATARNRDTWRTNEKLFF	TGTGCCACCGCCCGGAACCGGGACACTTGGCGGACTAATGAAAAACTGTTTTTT
TRBD1	NA	TRBJ2-2	TRBV7-7	CASSPQRGQEQNTGELFF	TGTGCTAGCAGCCCCCAGAGAGGACAGGAACAAAACACCGGGGAGCTGTTTTTT
TRBD1	NA	TRBJ2-2	TRBV6-4	CASRLYSGTGVLNTGELFF	TGTGCCAGCAGATTATATTCCGGGACAGGGGTTTTGAACACCGGGGAGCTGTTTTTT
TRBD2	NA	TRBJ2-1	TRBV7-8	CASSLLAGGTIYNEQFF	TGTGCCAGCAGCTTACTAGCGGGAGGTACTATCTACAATGAGCAGTTCTTC
NA	NA	TRBJ2-5	TRBV7-9	CASSFEGGQTQYF	TGTGCCAGCAGCTTTGAAGGGGGTCAGACCCAGTACTTC
TRBD2	NA	TRBJ2-1	TRBV7-9	CASSLGPGGFADEQFF	TGTGCCAGCAGCTTAGGGCCCGGGGGGTTCGCGGATGAGCAGTTCTTC
TRBD2	NA	TRBJ2-1	TRBV7-8	CASSLGLAGGDNEQFF	TGTGCCAGCAGCTTAGGTCTAGCGGGAGGTGACAATGAGCAGTTCTTC
NA	NA	TRBJ1-2	TRBV11-2	CASSLDLAGYGYTF	TGTGCCAGCAGCTTAGATCTAGCAGGCTATGGCTACACCTTC
TRBD1	NA	TRBJ1-4	TRBV18	CASSLQQGAGEKLFF	TGTGCCAGCTCACTGCAACAGGGGGCTGGGGAAAAACTGTTTTTT
TRBD2	NA	TRBJ2-4	TRBV7-8	CASSLAFKSGLASLLAKNIQYF	TGTGCCAGCAGCTTAGCTTTCAAGTCGGGACTAGCTTCCCTCCTAGCCAAAAACATTCAGTACTTC
TRBD2	NA	TRBJ2-2	TRBV5-1	CASSFLAGADTGELFF	TGCGCCAGCAGCTTCTTAGCGGGAGCTGACACCGGGGAGCTGTTTTTT
NA	NA	TRBJ1-5	TRBV5-4	CASSGQPNQPQHF	TGTGCCAGCAGCGGACAGCCAAATCAGCCCCAGCATTTT
NA	NA	TRBJ2-5	TRBV2	CASRAGDQETQYF	TGTGCCAGCAGGGCCGGAGACCAAGAGACCCAGTACTTC
NA	few	TRBJ2-1	TRBV27	CASSFGSGSDSYNEQFF	TGTGCCAGCAGTTTTGGGTCGGGGTCAGATTCCTACAATGAGCAGTTCTTC
NA	NA	TRBJ2-7	TRBV5-1	CASSDTGGQTYEQYF	TGCGCCAGCAGTGATACGGGGGGCCAAACCTACGAGCAGTACTTC
TRBD1	NA	TRBJ2-5	TRBV5-4	CASRQGAVETQYF	TGTGCAAGTAGACAGGGGGCTGTAGAGACCCAGTACTTC
TRBD1	NA	TRBJ1-2	TRBV3-1/TRBV3-2	CASSRGQNYGYTF	TGTGCCAGCAGCCGGGGACAGAACTATGGCTACACCTTC
NA	NA	TRBJ2-7	TRBV12-3/TRBV12-4	CASRGHYEQYF	TGTGCCAGCAGGGGCCACTACGAGCAGTACTTC
TRBD2	NA	TRBJ2-7	TRBV28	CASSSPGTSGVYEQYF	TGTGCCAGCAGTTCCCCCGGGACTAGCGGAGTCTACGAGCAGTACTTC
TRBD1	NA	TRBJ1-2	TRBV27	CASSLSAGGVNYGYTF	TGTGCCAGCAGTTTATCCGCAGGGGGCGTCAACTATGGCTACACCTTC
NA	few	TRBJ1-2	TRBV2	CASMRGNYGYTF	TGTGCCAGCATGAGGGGGAACTATGGCTACACCTTC